One sample yielded the 18 T cell receptor beta chains listed below, sequenced in a study of shared clonotypes between healthy human individuals. The protocol was immunoSEQ multiplex PCR, while the TCRdb copy is restricted to in-frame clones and leaves out a portion. In the table there are about 2 million clones, about 95% of which are singletons. Positively selected for CCR7, the CD45RO-negative cells used as naive CD8 cells excluded terminally differentiated effector memory CD45RA+ cells. Sequencing input: naive CD8+ T cells sorted from blood. These receptor sequences come from a man in his late teens or twenties in good health.

To note about this clone: Other DNA sequences from this sample encode an identical CDR3 as well. This chain links TRBV15 with TRBJ2-3; a weak D match, TRBD1 (5 bases). In germline, CDR1 is LNHNV, CDR2 YYDKDF (reference sequence). This CDR3 region has 14 residues. Trimming took 0 bases from V and 2 from J, leaving 6 bases between them. CDR3 DNA sequence: TGTGCCACCAGCAGAGAAGGGGTCACAGATACGCAGTATTTT. Translation gives CATSREGVTDTQYF.

The chain joins TRBV15 to TRBJ2-5, with 7 positions matching TRBD1. The CDR3 extends over 16 amino acids. Unmatched junction bases numbered 12, after V lost 5 bases and J lost 3 bases. Germline CDR1 LNHNV, CDR2 YYDKDF (reference sequence). Here the CDR3 reads CATSEVSRDREETQYF. In DNA, the CDR3 is TGTGCCACCAGCGAAGTCTCTCGGGACAGAGAAGAGACCCAGTACTTC.

The V gene is TRBV7-9, the J gene TRBJ2-7; weak D call: TRBD2 (6 bases). In germline, CDR1 is SEHNR, CDR2 FQNEAQ (reference sequence). The CDR3 contains 16 residues. Trimming took 1 base from V and 3 from J, leaving 16 bases between them. CDR3 sequence reads: CASSLVIASGGYEQYF. Here the CDR3 DNA reads TGTGCCAGCAGCTTAGTCATTGCGTCCGGGGGCTACGAGCAGTACTTC.

The chain carries TRBV4-1 and TRBJ1-1; 7 bases are a match to TRBD1. The CDR3 length is 13 residues. After removal of 5 bases from V and 4 bases from J, the junction contained 4 bases not matched to a gene. In germline, CDR1 is MGHRA, CDR2 YSYEKL. CDR3 sequence: CASSYAGGTEAFF. The CDR3 bases are TGCGCCAGCAGCTACGCAGGGGGCACTGAAGCTTTCTTT.

This chain uses TRBV19 with TRBJ2-3, with 13 bases lining up with TRBD2. The germline V gene has CDR1 LNHDA and CDR2 SQIVND (reference sequence). The CDR3 length is 15 residues. V shed 4 bases, J shed 6 bases, and the junction held 4 bases outside the gene matches. The CDR3 is CASSRLAGGQDTQYF. DNA of the CDR3: TGTGCCAGTAGTAGACTAGCGGGGGGCCAGGATACGCAGTATTTT.

The genes are TRBV11-3 and TRBJ2-3; the match to TRBD2 covers 8 bases. The germline V gene has CDR1 SGHNT and CDR2 YENEEA. This CDR3 is built from 18 residues. V was clipped by 0 bases and J by 2 bases; unmatched bases: 10. The CDR3: CASSLDPPPAGATDTQYF. DNA of the CDR3: TGTGCCAGCAGCTTAGATCCCCCCCCAGCGGGAGCCACAGATACGCAGTATTTT.

The V call is TRBV27, the J call TRBJ2-1, with TRBD2 matching over 7 bases. The CDR3 is 16 residues long. Per the germline V gene, CDR1 is MNHEY and CDR2 is SMNVEV (reference sequence). V lost 5 bases to trimming and J lost 10 bases; unmatched junction nucleotides: 17. The CDR3 protein is CASSPVGAGRSKEQFF. The CDR3 nucleotides read TGTGCCAGCAGTCCTGTCGGAGCGGGGCGTTCGAAGGAGCAGTTCTTC.

V and J are TRBV7-3 and TRBJ1-1; D unclear. The V end lost 2 bases, the J end lost 1 base, and 8 bases lay between the germline ends. Germline V gene data show CDR1 as SGHTA and CDR2 as FQGTGA. The CDR3 contains 14 residues. This chain's CDR3 is CASSLEGRNTEAFF. The CDR3 DNA reads as TGTGCCAGCAGCTTAGAAGGCAGGAACACTGAAGCTTTCTTT.

The gene calls are TRBV6-5 and TRBJ1-2; D ambiguous. The CDR3 runs 14 residues. V lost 6 bases and J lost 3, with 14 bases in between. Per germline, CDR1 MNHEY and CDR2 SVGAGI. This CDR3 is CASRDPQFYYGYTF. For the CDR3, the DNA is TGTGCCAGCAGGGACCCTCAGTTCTACTATGGCTACACCTTC.

The V and J genes are TRBV5-6 and TRBJ2-7; D is possibly TRBD2 (5 bases). The CDR3 contains 13 residues. Looked up from germline, CDR1 is SGHDT and CDR2 is YYEEEE. Trimming took 6 bases from V and 1 from J, leaving 11 bases between them. The CDR3 sequence: CASTPAGSYEQYF. CDR3 bases: TGTGCCAGCACCCCGGCGGGTTCCTACGAGCAGTACTTC.

This chain connects TRBV4-1 to TRBJ1-1; possible D gene TRBD1, 5 bases. The CDR3 sequence is 15 residues long. V shed 0 bases and J shed 1 base, with 9 bases lying between them. The germline V gene encodes CDR1 MGHRA and CDR2 YSYEKL. CDR3 amino acids: CASSQEDTENTEAFF. The DNA of the CDR3 is TGCGCCAGCAGCCAAGAGGACACTGAGAACACTGAAGCTTTCTTT.

The chain recombines TRBV6-5 with TRBJ2-7; tentative D call: TRBD2 (6 bases). Germline CDR1 reads MNHEY; CDR2 reads SVGAGI. Trimming shortened V by 0 bases and J by 5 bases, and 17 bases separated the two germline ends. CDR3 length equals 16 residues. CDR3: CASSYSIMGGGHEQYF. CDR3 sequence (DNA): TGTGCCAGCAGTTACTCGATCATGGGCGGAGGGCACGAGCAGTACTTC.

The rearrangement links TRBV7-8 to TRBJ2-3; D tentatively reads TRBD1 or TRBD2 (7 bases each). V lost 7 bases and J 4 bases, leaving 18 bases between the germline ends. The V gene's germline CDR1 is SGHVS and CDR2 FQNEAQ. This CDR3 spans 15 amino acids. This chain's CDR3 is CASNHWEGAADTQYF. The CDR3 bases are TGTGCCAGCAACCACTGGGAGGGGGCTGCAGATACGCAGTATTTT.

V is TRBV27 and J is TRBJ1-1; no reliable D call. This CDR3 has 14 residues. Per germline, CDR1 MNHEY and CDR2 SMNVEV (reference sequence). Deletions cut 4 bases from V and 3 bases from J, with 12 bases between. DNA of the CDR3: TGTGCCAGCAGTTGGCTGGGTATGGACACTGAAGCTTTCTTT. It is translated as CASSWLGMDTEAFF.

The chain combines TRBV7-9 with TRBJ2-1; unclear D gene. Germline assignment: CDR1 SEHNR and CDR2 FQNEAQ (reference sequence). This CDR3 is built from 17 residues. V lost 5 bases and J lost 5, with 22 bases in between. This chain's CDR3 is CASSESAGSQRHNEQFF. In DNA, the CDR3 is TGTGCCAGCAGCGAGAGCGCAGGCTCCCAGAGACACAATGAGCAGTTCTTC.

The gene calls are TRBV13 and TRBJ2-1, with D possibly TRBD1 on 5 matching bases. This CDR3 contains 16 residues. The germline V and J ends were trimmed by 1 base and 12 bases, with 22 bases remaining between them. The germline V gene encodes CDR1 PRHDT and CDR2 FYEKMQ (reference sequence). The chain's CDR3 is CASSLDPPDTVGWQFF. CDR3 nucleotide sequence: TGTGCCAGCAGCTTAGACCCTCCGGACACGGTTGGATGGCAGTTCTTC.

V usage is TRBV10-3 and J usage is TRBJ2-5; 8 nucleotides agree with TRBD1. V was clipped by 6 bases and J by 5 bases; unmatched bases: 8. CDR1 ENHRY and CDR2 SYGVKD come from the germline V gene. The CDR3 loop spans 14 amino acids. The CDR3 protein is CAIREDRDEETQYF. CDR3 DNA: TGTGCCATCAGGGAGGACAGGGACGAGGAGACCCAGTACTTC.

This clone was counted between two and nine times. The chain employs TRBV10-1 and TRBJ2-7, with 9 bases that match TRBD1. Looked up from germline, CDR1 is WNHNN and CDR2 is SYGVQD (reference sequence). The ends lost 2 bases at V and 3 bases at J; junction bases unmatched: 5. This CDR3 is 15 amino acids long. This chain's CDR3 is CASSEGTGILYEQYF. In nucleotides, the CDR3 is TGCGCCAGCAGTGAGGGGACAGGGATTCTCTACGAGCAGTACTTC.